This is a list of T cell receptor beta chains from one sample in a study of T cell repertoires in cytomegalovirus infection. TCRdb re-called the reads through MiXCR, storing one row per CDR3 protein. The sample shows 150,000 to 200,000 distinct CDR3 sequences, roughly an eighth of them seen only once. The specimen was PBMCs. These receptors all stem from a human donor in good health (CMV status not recorded). Some clones in this sample may be carry-over from other donors' samples. Each CDR3 is given with its conserved first and last residue. A D gene is named only where the DNA matches it firmly. Size values are once, few and many counts, or a class for expanded clones, and some rows have none.

CDR3nt	CDR3aa	abundance	v_gene	d_gene	j_gene
TGCGCCAGCAGCTTGAGGCAGAAAGTTACGTACCAAGAGACCCAGTACTTC	CASSLRQKVTYQETQYF	many	TRBV5-1	.	TRBJ2-5
TGTGCCAGCAGTGTCCCGAGCTGGGCCTATGGCTACACCTTC	CASSVPSWAYGYTF	.	TRBV28	.	TRBJ1-2
TGTGCCAGCACCGACTTTAGCAATCAGCCCCAGCATTTT	CASTDFSNQPQHF	.	TRBV12-3/TRBV12-4	.	TRBJ1-5
TGCAGTGCGTCCGGGACAGGCAATCAGCCCCAGCATTTT	CSASGTGNQPQHF	few	TRBV20-1	TRBD1	TRBJ1-5
TGTGCCAGCAGCACCAGAGCCGGGGGACAGGTCTACGAGCAGTACTTC	CASSTRAGGQVYEQYF	many	TRBV28	TRBD1	TRBJ2-7
TGTGCCAGCAGCTTAAGTGAAGGCACCATATATTTT	CASSLSEGTIYF	many	TRBV11-2	.	TRBJ1-3
TGTGCCAGCAGCGGACAGGGTTTAGCGGTACCTTTAGGGACCCAGTACTTC	CASSGQGLAVPLGTQYF	few	TRBV28	TRBD1	TRBJ2-5
TGTGCCATCAGTGCTACAGGGAGCCCAGAGACCCAGTACTTC	CAISATGSPETQYF	.	TRBV10-3	.	TRBJ2-5
TGCAGTGCACCGACCGGGACAGGAGCCTACGAGCAGTACTTC	CSAPTGTGAYEQYF	.	TRBV20-1	TRBD1	TRBJ2-7
TGTGCCAGCAGGCCGGGCAAACACGGCGGGGAGCTGTTTTTT	CASRPGKHGGELFF	.	TRBV6-1	.	TRBJ2-2
TGTGCCAGCAGTCCGGGACCGCGCGAGCAGTACTTC	CASSPGPREQYF	.	TRBV6-2/TRBV6-3	.	TRBJ2-7
TGCAGCGTTTCTTACGACAGCACAGATACGCAGTATTTT	CSVSYDSTDTQYF	few	TRBV29-1	.	TRBJ2-3
TGTGCCAGCAGCTTATCCGGTTCGGGAGAGGGGACCCAGTACTTC	CASSLSGSGEGTQYF	.	TRBV7-2	.	TRBJ2-5
TGTGCCAGCAGTCCCGGGACAGGGATGAGCGAGCAGTACTTC	CASSPGTGMSEQYF	.	TRBV6-2/TRBV6-3	TRBD1	TRBJ2-7
TGTGCCAGCAGCTTGGGTTCGGGGAGGGTCAATCAGCCCCAGCATTTT	CASSLGSGRVNQPQHF	many	TRBV11-2	.	TRBJ1-5
TGTGCCAGTAGTATTGGGGTAAATGAGCAGTTCTTC	CASSIGVNEQFF	many	TRBV19	.	TRBJ2-1
TGTGCCAGCACCCCGGACCTTGGGGCTTTCTTT	CASTPDLGAFF	.	TRBV2	.	TRBJ1-1
TGTGCCAGCAGGCCTCCGGGACATGGATTTACTGAAGCTTTCTTT	CASRPPGHGFTEAFF	.	TRBV28	.	TRBJ1-1
TGTGCCAGCAGTTACTCACGAAGGAATGAGCAGTTCTTC	CASSYSRRNEQFF	.	TRBV6-2/TRBV6-3	.	TRBJ2-1
TGTGCCAGCTATGGTTTCGGGGAGCTGTTTTTT	CASYGFGELFF	few	TRBV28	.	TRBJ2-2
TGTGCCAGCAGCAGACGGGACAGCAATGAGCAGTTCTTC	CASSRRDSNEQFF	many	TRBV7-3	TRBD1	TRBJ2-1
TGTGCCAGCAGCGAAGTCGACAGAAAAAACTCCTACGAGCAGTACTTC	CASSEVDRKNSYEQYF	.	TRBV7-9	.	TRBJ2-7
TGTGCCAGCAGCTCTGGTCCTCTTAGGGGTGAGCAGTTCTTC	CASSSGPLRGEQFF	many	TRBV5-4	.	TRBJ2-1
TGTGCCACCCGACGGGGCACCCTAAGGGACACCGGGGAGCTGTTTTTT	CATRRGTLRDTGELFF	few	TRBV12-3/TRBV12-4	.	TRBJ2-2
TGCAGCGTCGTAGAGCGGGCTAGCGGGAGAGGTCAGTACTTC	CSVVERASGRGQYF	.	TRBV29-1	TRBD2	TRBJ2-7
TGTGCCAGCAGCTTAATGGGCGGGGTGGGCAATGAGCAGTTCTTC	CASSLMGGVGNEQFF	many	TRBV7-3	.	TRBJ2-1
TGTGCCAGCAGCTTCCGGGTGGGCCCCATTGAGCAGGTCTTC	CASSFRVGPIEQVF	.	TRBV7-2	.	TRBJ2-1